The present T cell receptor beta chain was sequenced within a study of cytomegalovirus exposure and HLA in healthy donors (dated by TCRdb to 2016 to 2017). Notes on the research overall: An earlier analysis of approximately 590 of the donors reported 250 to 300 Gb of sequence data and 117 million unique TCR beta sequences from 150 million to 200 million T cells. Besides the first cohort of roughly 640 subjects, a separate validation cohort made up of over 100 different subjects was used. On average, over 200,000 unique TCR beta nucleotide sequences were sequenced per donor among 398 genotyped donors of the cohort, with about 17% of those sequences being non-productive. The genetic ancestry cluster associated with self-reported Caucasian donors included 81% of the 398 genotyped donors. To predict cytomegalovirus infection status, the study combined high-throughput TCR immunosequencing, statistical association of individual TCRs with disease status, and machine learning. The number of donors typed differed by locus, with about 629-630 for A, B, C, DRB1 and DQB1, about 500 for DQA1, 600 to 610 for DPA1, and 450 to 480 for DPB1. An earlier analysis of several hundred of the donors applied high-throughput TCR beta sequencing to assess whether each TCR beta V gene segment acted as functional or pseudogenic. A later genetic analysis took genome-wide SNP genotypes for about three fifths of the 666 donors and used that subset as a discovery cohort. All discovery cohort repertoires had been generated using a single sequencing platform. The study aimed to test whether cataloging public T cell receptors could reveal signatures of past pathogen exposure. Roughly five DR-DQ haplotypes were treated as single units for association and clustering because of strong linkage in the cohort. HLA typing included class I and class II loci at four-digit resolution. Rather than using new phenotypic data, the later analysis identified candidate immune exposures from TCR beta sequences and from how often those sequences occurred across donors. A later analysis re-analyzed previously published TCR beta repertoires from approximately 700 donors and added high-resolution HLA genotyping to study TCR occurrence patterns. Donor age, sex, ethnicity and CMV serostatus were compiled together with the repertoire data. Approximately 300 gigabases of sequencing data and roughly 80 million unique TCR sequences made up an early release that covered several hundred HLA-typed donors. The study used immunosequencing to profile the T cell repertoires of hundreds of subjects and linked those repertoires to cytomegalovirus serostatus. The paper as a whole reports these results and caveats: At a false discovery rate of 0.05, a later analysis linked 16,951 TCR beta sequences to specific HLA alleles. Strong co-occurrence of HLA alleles, especially DR and DQ, made assigning TCR associations to individual alleles difficult. Roughly uniform sequencing depth across donors was assumed in presence/absence analyses, although this assumption may not hold. Linkage disequilibrium might explain the correlated functional status among segregating V segments, but an unknown experimental factor could not be ruled out. Because some donors lacked HLA typing at each locus, the association tests relied only on the typed subset. A few of the identified cytomegalovirus-associated TCR beta chains were confirmed in vitro to be specific for cytomegalovirus antigens. In a later analysis, the rate of TCR association differed among HLA loci, with DRB1 alleles having the most associated TCRs and HLA-C alleles having the fewest. Because counts were too low, seventeen rarely observed V segments, including chromosome 9 orphons, were excluded from the earlier analysis of 587 of the donors. The cohort was sequenced for TCR beta chains only, and without alpha or paired-chain data the features that could be detected were limited. A further reported finding was that TCR beta sequences accurately predicted the HLA-A and HLA-B alleles for most subjects in the first cohort. In a later analysis, HLA-associated TCR beta chains were found to be more clonally expanded and to have lower generation probabilities than equally common non-associated chains. For the cohort, immune exposure information was limited to CMV serostatus. The authors suggested that the approach could potentially be generalized to other disease states and immunological phenotypes. Most TCR sequences were observed very rarely across donors, whereas some public TCRs were present in many individuals. A cluster of highly shared sequence variants was judged likely to represent a technical artifact of the sequencing pipeline. Most CMV-associated TCR beta chains appeared to be HLA-restricted in a later analysis, and the HLA associations seemed to be driven largely by CMV exposure. In a later genetic analysis, fewer N-insertions in productive TCRs were reported among donors in an Asian-associated ancestry cluster than the approximately 670-donor mean. In both the original and validation cohorts, the classifier was reported to diagnose cytomegalovirus status with high specificity and sensitivity. In an earlier analysis of approximately 590 of the donors, most TCR beta V segments appeared in productive rearrangements about 87% or about 30% of the time, broadly matching IMGT annotations. V-gene and J-gene trimming of TCR beta chains was associated with a missense DCLRE1C variant in a later genetic analysis, and the association was replicated in an independent cohort. In the study, some 180 TCR beta chains were listed as associated with cytomegalovirus. Several of the top co-occurrence clusters appeared to be linked to parvovirus B19, influenza, CMV and Epstein-Barr virus, according to a later analysis.

Worth noting for this clone: The clone's antigen remains unknown. No base quality information exists; no much larger clone differs at one position.

The cohort consisted of 666 healthy bone marrow donors. At the time of sampling, every cohort member was nominally healthy, though immune exposures that went unrecorded were likely present. The donor tested CMV seropositive, placing the donor among the 290 or so seropositive members of the cohort. A peripheral blood sample was collected from each donor, and TCR beta sequencing was performed on peripheral blood mononuclear cells. The Qiagen DNeasy Blood Extraction Kit was used to extract genomic DNA from the blood cell samples. Receptors were amplified or captured by the immunoSEQ multiplex PCR assay. For the multiplex PCR, a mixture combining 60 forward primers for TCR Vbeta segments and 13 reverse primers for TCR Jbeta segments was used. The CDR3 region of rearranged TCR beta genes was amplified from genomic DNA by a multiplex PCR assay. The Illumina HiSeq System was used to sequence the amplified TCR beta libraries as 87-base-pair reads. In the authors' own workflow: In a later analysis, tens of millions of unique TCR beta chains were counted across the 500 to 850 repertoires, and around 11 million of these chains were shared by at least two donors. Raw reads were error-corrected and collapsed into unique sequences by a nearest-neighbor algorithm in which closely related sequences were merged to remove PCR and sequencing errors. Alignment of CDR3 sequences to IMGT reference sequences was used to assign V, D and J gene segments. For a sequence to be retained, at least a six-nucleotide match to both a V gene segment and a J gene segment was required. A rearrangement counted as productive if the CDR3 had no stop codons and remained in frame with V and J, and every other rearrangement counted as non-productive. CDR3 was defined according to IMGT convention as the region running from the second conserved V-encoded cysteine to the conserved J-encoded phenylalanine. In an earlier analysis of around 640 of the donors, sequences lacking an unambiguous match to a single V gene segment were excluded. An earlier analysis of 587 of the donors classified V segments as functional when productive rearrangements were above 56.7% and as segregating when the standard deviation between donors was above 5%. A statistical classification framework was developed to diagnose cytomegalovirus status using the catalog of TCR beta chain sequences. A later analysis assigned V and J genes by comparing TCR nucleotide sequences with IMGT/GENE-DB human TR gene sequences. In a later analysis, CDR3 sequences and most-parsimonious VDJ recombination scenarios were assigned using the TCRdist pipeline. In a later analysis, each TCR beta chain was defined by its CDR3 amino acid sequence together with its V-gene family, and reads lacking a unique V-gene family were excluded. As a way to deal with suspected cross-contamination and a sequencing artifact, a later analysis dropped roughly 620 nucleotide sequences that were highly shared and had low generation probability. In a later analysis, a clonal expansion index for each public chain was calculated from normalized within-repertoire ranks of inferred template counts. Generation probabilities in a later analysis came from a VDJ recombination model fitted to out-of-frame rearrangements, and those results were checked against IGoR. In a later analysis, TCR-TCR, TCR-HLA and TCR-CMV co-occurrence was scored with hypergeometric tests, and a repertoire-size bias correction was applied to TCR pairs. In a later analysis, false discovery rates were estimated by permuting HLA or CMV assignments 20 times. In a later analysis, co-occurring TCRs were grouped using DBSCAN, and TCRdist sequence similarity was added for clustering within HLA-allele-positive subsets. Repertoires with fewer than 30,000 or more than 120,000 public chains, plus five repertoires with anomalous nucleotide sharing, were excluded from co-occurrence clustering. The source is immuneACCESS, and TCRdb retained only in-frame sequences with V and J called. Part of the clones is not carried over; for the studies checked, unresolved V genes explain less than half of this, and the remainder is unexplained. The DNA was the basis for D and trimming; V, J and clone size are from that table. For this sample there are about 160,000 clones; approximately 84% appear just once. Around 3% of the sample lies in the top ten.

The sample was PBMCs. This TCR derives from a woman in her 50s in good health and CMV-seropositive.

At the DNA level, the sequence is TGTGCCAGTGACTCCCTGGAGAGCACTGAAGCTTTCTTT. It encodes CASDSLESTEAFF. The receptor chain draws on TRBV19 and TRBJ1-1; the D gene lacks a confident call. Per the germline V gene (reference sequence), LNHDA is the CDR1 and SQIVND is the CDR2. V is clipped by 8 bases and J by 4 bases, and the sequence between their germline boundaries is 14 bases long. The CDR3 holds 13 amino acids from the cysteine to the phenylalanine. Solely the CDR3 DNA is kept, with 39 bases framed from the first base.